These 10 T cell receptor beta chains came from one sample sequenced in a study of cytomegalovirus exposure and HLA in healthy donors. The primer mix had 60 Vbeta and 13 Jbeta primers. Sequenced by immunoSEQ multiplex PCR; TCRdb stores in-frame clones only, minus some. The repertoire includes approximately 140,000 clones, roughly 81% of them detected once, and roughly 1.6% sits in the top ten. The material sequenced was PBMCs. All receptors come from a female donor in good health and CMV-seronegative.

The chain is built from TRBV6-5 and TRBJ2-3, with 7 bases that match TRBD1. Germline V gene data show CDR1 as MNHEY and CDR2 as SVGAGI. This CDR3 is 12 amino acids long. Germline trimming cut 5 bases from V and 4 bases from J; bases unmatched to any gene: 0. In DNA form, the CDR3 reads TGTGCCAGCAGTCAGGGGGCAGATACGCAGTATTTT. This gives the protein CASSQGADTQYF.

This chain uses TRBV5-1 with TRBJ2-1; 7 bases are shared with TRBD1. The J segment lost 3 bases and the V segment lost 5 bases, leaving 5 bases of the junction unmatched. CDR1 is SGHRS, CDR2 YFSETQ, per germline. There are 14 residues in the CDR3. The CDR3 loop reads CASRPRTGYNEQFF. The CDR3 DNA is TGCGCCAGCAGACCGAGGACAGGCTACAATGAGCAGTTCTTC. Using reference TRBV5-1 and TRBJ2-1 for the parts outside the CDR3, the full variable domain is KAGVTQTPRYLIKTRGQQVTLSCSPISGHRSVSWYQQTPGQGLQFLFEYFSETQRNKGNFPGRFSGRQFSNSRSEMNVSTLELGDSALYLCASRPRTGYNEQFFGPGTRLTVL.

The chain joins TRBV5-1 to TRBJ2-2; 10 positions match TRBD1. The CDR3 is made up of 16 amino acids. The V gene's germline CDR1 is SGHRS and CDR2 YFSETQ. With V trimmed by 0 bases and J by 4 bases, 3 bases remained unmatched. In nucleotides, the CDR3 is TGCGCCAGCAGCTTGGGACAGGGGGCGAGCACCGGGGAGCTGTTTTTT. As protein: CASSLGQGASTGELFF. The variable domain in full, with the rest retrieved from reference TRBV5-1 and TRBJ2-2, is KAGVTQTPRYLIKTRGQQVTLSCSPISGHRSVSWYQQTPGQGLQFLFEYFSETQRNKGNFPGRFSGRQFSNSRSEMNVSTLELGDSALYLCASSLGQGASTGELFFGEGSRLTVL.

The chain combines TRBV25-1 with TRBJ1-1; possible D gene TRBD1, 5 bases. The CDR3 is made up of 11 amino acids. Deletions cut 8 bases from V and 8 bases from J, with 12 bases between. Per germline, CDR1 MGHDK and CDR2 SYGVNS. In DNA form, the CDR3 reads TGTGCCAGCCTGACGGGGGGGGAAGCTTTCTTT. As protein: CASLTGGEAFF.

The V gene is TRBV5-6, the J gene TRBJ2-1, with 7 bases identical to TRBD2. This CDR3 region has 14 residues. Germline CDR1 is SGHDT and CDR2 is YYEEEE. Losses at the gene ends were 3 bases for V and 9 bases for J; bases not matched to a gene: 9. The CDR3 loop is CASSWYLREGEQFF. CDR3 bases: TGTGCCAGCAGCTGGTATCTCAGGGAGGGTGAGCAGTTCTTC.

The rearrangement uses TRBV19 and TRBJ2-1, with D possibly being TRBD1 (5 bases). CDR1 is LNHDA, CDR2 SQIVND, per germline (reference sequence). This CDR3 is 12 amino acids long. V dropped 3 bases and J dropped 14 bases, with 14 bases sitting between them. CDR3 bases: TGTGCCAGTAGTATTAGGGGATCCCAAGAGTTCTTC. Protein: CASSIRGSQEFF.

V usage is TRBV27 and J usage is TRBJ1-6; TRBD1 might be the D (5 bases). V was trimmed by 2 bases and J by 13 bases, leaving 15 bases between them. Looked up from germline, CDR1 is MNHEY and CDR2 is SMNVEV (reference sequence). The CDR3 totals 14 residues. The CDR3 sequence is CASSLGQGTVPLHF. The CDR3 coding sequence is TGTGCCAGCAGTTTAGGGCAGGGTACGGTCCCCCTCCACTTT.

The V call is TRBV5-1, the J call TRBJ2-3; 12 bases line up with TRBD1. V lost 2 bases, J lost 5 bases, and 3 bases stayed unmatched. There are 15 residues in the CDR3. In germline, CDR1 is SGHRS, CDR2 YFSETQ. The CDR3 nucleotides are TGCGCCAGCAGCTTCCGGGACAGGGGGCTAGATACGCAGTATTTT. This translates into CASSFRDRGLDTQYF. The variable domain in full, completed from reference TRBV5-1 and TRBJ2-3, reads KAGVTQTPRYLIKTRGQQVTLSCSPISGHRSVSWYQQTPGQGLQFLFEYFSETQRNKGNFPGRFSGRQFSNSRSEMNVSTLELGDSALYLCASSFRDRGLDTQYFGPGTRLTVL.

The table lists this clone with a few counts. The rearrangement joins TRBV7-8 to TRBJ1-1, with no clear D. The V gene lost 4 bases and the J gene lost 0 bases, with 6 bases spanning the gap. Germline CDR1 reads SGHVS; CDR2 reads FQNEAQ. CDR3 length: 13 amino acids. In DNA, the CDR3 is TGTGCCAGCAGCTCCAACTTGAACACTGAAGCTTTCTTT. It translates to CASSSNLNTEAFF. The entire variable domain, with the rest obtained from reference TRBV7-8 and TRBJ1-1, is as follows: GAGVSQSPRYKVAKRGQDVALRCDPISGHVSLFWYQQALGQGPEFLTYFQNEAQLDKSGLPSDRFFAERPEGSVSTLKIQRTQQEDSAVYLCASSSNLNTEAFFGQGTRLTVV.

The chain couples TRBV28 to TRBJ2-1, with 9 bases that match TRBD1. V lost 7 bases to trimming and J lost 4 bases; unmatched junction nucleotides: 11. The V gene's germline CDR1 is MDHEN and CDR2 SYDVKM. There are 16 residues in the CDR3. DNA of the CDR3: TGTGCCAGCACCCCCGCCGGACAGGGGAGATACAATGAGCAGTTCTTC. Translation gives CASTPAGQGRYNEQFF.